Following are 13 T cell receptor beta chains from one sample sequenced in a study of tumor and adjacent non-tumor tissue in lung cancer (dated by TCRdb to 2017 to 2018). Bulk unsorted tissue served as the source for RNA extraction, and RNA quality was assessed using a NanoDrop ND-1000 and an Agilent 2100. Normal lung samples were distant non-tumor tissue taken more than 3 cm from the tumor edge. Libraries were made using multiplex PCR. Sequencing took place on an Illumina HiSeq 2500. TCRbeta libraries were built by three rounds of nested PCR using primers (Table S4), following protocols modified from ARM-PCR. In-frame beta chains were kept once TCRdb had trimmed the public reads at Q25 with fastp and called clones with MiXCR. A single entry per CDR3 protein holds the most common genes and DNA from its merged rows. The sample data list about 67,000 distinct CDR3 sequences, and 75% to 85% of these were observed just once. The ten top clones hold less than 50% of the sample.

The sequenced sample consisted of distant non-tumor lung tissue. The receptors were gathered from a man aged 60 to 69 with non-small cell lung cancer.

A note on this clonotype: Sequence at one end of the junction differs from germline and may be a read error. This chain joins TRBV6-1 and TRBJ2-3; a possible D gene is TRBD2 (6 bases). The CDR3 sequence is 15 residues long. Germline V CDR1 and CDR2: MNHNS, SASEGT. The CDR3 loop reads CASRPSGRRADTQYF. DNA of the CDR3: TGTGCCAGCAGACCTTCGGGCAGGAGGGCAGATACGCAATATTTT.

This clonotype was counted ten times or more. CDR3 in DNA: TGCAGTGCTTCCACAGGGGGCGGCGAGCAGTACTTC. Amino acid sequence: CSASTGGGEQYF. The chain is built from TRBV20-1 and TRBJ2-7; TRBD1 agrees at 9 bases. This CDR3 contains 12 residues. CDR1 DFQATT and CDR2 SNEGSKA come from the germline V gene (reference sequence). V was clipped by 5 bases and J by 6 bases; unmatched bases: 5.

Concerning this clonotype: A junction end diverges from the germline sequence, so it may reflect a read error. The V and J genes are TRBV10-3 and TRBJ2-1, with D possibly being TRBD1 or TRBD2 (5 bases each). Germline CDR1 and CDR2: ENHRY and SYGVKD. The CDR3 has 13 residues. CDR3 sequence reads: CTIRDEDRHEQLF. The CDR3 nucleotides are TGTACCATTCGGGACGAAGATAGACATGAGCAGTTATTC.

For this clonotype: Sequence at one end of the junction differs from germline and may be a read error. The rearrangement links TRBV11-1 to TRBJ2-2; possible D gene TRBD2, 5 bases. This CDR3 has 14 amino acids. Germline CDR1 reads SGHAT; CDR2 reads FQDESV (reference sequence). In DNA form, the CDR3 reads TGTGTCAGCAACTATACTAGTGACACCGGGGAGATGTTTTTT. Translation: CVSNYTSDTGEMFF.

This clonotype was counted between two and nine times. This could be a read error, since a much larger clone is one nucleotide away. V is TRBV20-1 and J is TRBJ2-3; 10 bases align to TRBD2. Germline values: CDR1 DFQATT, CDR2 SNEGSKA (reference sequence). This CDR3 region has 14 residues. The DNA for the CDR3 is TGCAGTCCTAGACTAGCGGGCAACACAGATACGCTGTATTTT. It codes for CSPRLAGNTDTLYF.

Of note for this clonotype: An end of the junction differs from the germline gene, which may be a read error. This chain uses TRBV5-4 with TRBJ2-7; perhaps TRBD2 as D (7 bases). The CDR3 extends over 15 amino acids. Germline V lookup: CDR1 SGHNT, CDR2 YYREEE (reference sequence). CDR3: CASSRGLVGGGEQYF. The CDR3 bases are TGTGCTAGCAGCCGCGGACTAGTGGGAGGGGGTGAGCAGTACTTC. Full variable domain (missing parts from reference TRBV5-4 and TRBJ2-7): ETGVTQSPTHLIKTRGQQVTLRCSSQSGHNTVSWYQQALGQGPQFIFQYYREEENGRGNFPPRFSGLQFPNYSSELNVNALELDDSALYLCASSRGLVGGGEQYFGPGTRLTVT.

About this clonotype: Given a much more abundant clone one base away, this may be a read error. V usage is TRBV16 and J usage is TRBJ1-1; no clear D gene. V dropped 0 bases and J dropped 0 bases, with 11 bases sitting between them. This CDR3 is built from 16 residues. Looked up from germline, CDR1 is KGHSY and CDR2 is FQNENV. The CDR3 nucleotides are TGTGCCAGCAGCCAATCCGAATCGGATATGAACACTGAAGCTTTCTTT. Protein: CASSQSESDMNTEAFF.

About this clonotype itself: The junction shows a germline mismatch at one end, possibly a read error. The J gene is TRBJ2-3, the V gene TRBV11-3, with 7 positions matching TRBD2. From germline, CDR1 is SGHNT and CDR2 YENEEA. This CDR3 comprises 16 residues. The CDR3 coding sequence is TGTGCCTGCAGCCTTGGACTAGTGGATAGTACAGATACGCAGTATTTT. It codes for CACSLGLVDSTDTQYF.

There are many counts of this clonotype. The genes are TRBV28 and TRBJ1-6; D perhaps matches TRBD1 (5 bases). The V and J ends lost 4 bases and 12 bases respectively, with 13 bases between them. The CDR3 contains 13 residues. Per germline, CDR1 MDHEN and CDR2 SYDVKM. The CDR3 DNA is TGTGCCAGCAGTTCCGGGGGGGAGAGACCCCTCCACTTT. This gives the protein CASSSGGERPLHF.

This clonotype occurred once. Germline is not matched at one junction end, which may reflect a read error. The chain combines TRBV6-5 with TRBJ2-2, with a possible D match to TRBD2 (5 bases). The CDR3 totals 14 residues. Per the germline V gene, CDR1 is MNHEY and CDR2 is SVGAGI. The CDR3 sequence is CGSSYGPKTGELFF. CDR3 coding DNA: TGTGGCAGCAGTTACGGCCCTAAGACCGGGGAGTTGTTTTTT.

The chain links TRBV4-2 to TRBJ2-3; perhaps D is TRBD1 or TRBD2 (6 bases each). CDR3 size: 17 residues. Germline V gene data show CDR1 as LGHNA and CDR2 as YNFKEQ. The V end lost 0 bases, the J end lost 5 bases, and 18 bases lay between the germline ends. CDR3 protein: CASSQEGGTLRKDTQYF. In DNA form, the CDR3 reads TGTGCCAGCAGCCAAGAGGGGGGCACACTCCGAAAAGATACGCAGTATTTT.

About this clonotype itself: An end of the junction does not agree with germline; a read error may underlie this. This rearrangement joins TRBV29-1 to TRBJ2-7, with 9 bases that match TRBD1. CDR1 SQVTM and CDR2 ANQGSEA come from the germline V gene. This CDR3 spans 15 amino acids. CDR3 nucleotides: TGTAGCGCAACAAGGGGGGGACAGGGTTCCTACGAGCACTACTTC. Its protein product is CSATRGGQGSYEHYF.

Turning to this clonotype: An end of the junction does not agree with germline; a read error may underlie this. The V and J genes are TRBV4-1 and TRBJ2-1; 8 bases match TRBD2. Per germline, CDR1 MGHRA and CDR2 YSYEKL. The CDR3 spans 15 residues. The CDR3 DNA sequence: TGCGCTAGCAGCCTACTAGCGGACTCCTACAATGAGCAGTTCTTC. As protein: CASSLLADSYNEQFF.